These T cell receptor beta chains were read from a single sample in a study of T cell responses to AZD1222 COVID-19 vaccine. Sequencing was performed with immunoSEQ multiplex PCR; in TCRdb, only in-frame clones are kept and a portion is missing. Found here are around 100,000 clones, around 91% of them singletons; the top ten hold about 4.8%. The material sequenced was peripheral blood, taken on day 0 of AZD1222 vaccination. The receptors come from an adult in good health. Each CDR3 is given with its conserved first and last residue. The D gene is left open where the match is weak. Expanded clones are given a class, and other clones once, few, many or no size at all.

j_gene | abundance | d_gene | v_gene | CDR3aa | CDR3nt
TRBJ2-7 | . | TRBD1 | TRBV5-1 | CASSPDRAYEQYF | TGCGCCAGCAGCCCGGACAGGGCCTACGAGCAGTACTTC
TRBJ1-5 | once | . | TRBV4-2 | CASSPGLRNQPQHF | TGTGCCAGCAGCCCGGGATTGCGCAATCAGCCCCAGCATTTT
TRBJ2-7 | . | . | TRBV19 | CASSGEGTVSPYEQYF | TGTGCCAGTAGTGGGGAGGGGACAGTGTCCCCCTACGAGCAGTACTTC
TRBJ1-1 | . | . | TRBV19 | CASRKDGNTEAFF | TGTGCCAGTAGAAAGGACGGAAACACTGAAGCTTTCTTT
TRBJ2-2 | . | . | TRBV5-1 | CASSLTGLNTGELFF | TGCGCCAGCAGCTTAACAGGATTAAACACCGGGGAGCTGTTTTTT
TRBJ2-3 | . | TRBD2 | TRBV7-6 | CASSLGGGSADTQYF | TGTGCCAGCAGCTTAGGCGGGGGGAGCGCAGATACGCAGTATTTT
TRBJ2-7 | few | . | TRBV28 | CASRGGGSYEQYF | TGTGCCAGCAGGGGGGGAGGCTCCTACGAGCAGTACTTC
TRBJ1-2 | . | . | TRBV6-1 | CASSESRHFNYGYTF | TGTGCCAGCAGTGAATCGCGTCATTTCAACTATGGCTACACCTTC
TRBJ2-5 | . | . | TRBV5-5 | CASSGTDQETQYF | TGTGCCAGCAGCGGGACTGACCAAGAGACCCAGTACTTC
TRBJ2-5 | . | . | TRBV7-6 | CASSLAGGPKETQYF | TGTGCCAGCAGCTTAGCGGGGGGTCCAAAAGAGACCCAGTACTTC
TRBJ1-6 | . | . | TRBV7-9 | CASTLGETGSPLHF | TGTGCCAGCACATTAGGGGAGACGGGGTCACCCCTCCACTTT
TRBJ2-2 | . | . | TRBV18 | CASSPRATGAGELFF | TGTGCCAGCTCACCACGCGCGACAGGTGCCGGGGAGCTGTTTTTT
TRBJ2-5 | . | . | TRBV27 | CASSFLPQETQYF | TGTGCCAGCAGTTTCCTTCCCCAAGAGACCCAGTACTTC
TRBJ2-7 | . | . | TRBV6-5 | CASTTGRGSYEQYF | TGTGCCAGTACCACGGGGAGGGGGTCCTACGAGCAGTACTTC
TRBJ2-7 | . | TRBD1 | TRBV4-1 | CASSRTGGYYEQYF | TGCGCCAGCAGCCGGACAGGGGGCTACTACGAGCAGTACTTC
TRBJ2-5 | . | TRBD1 | TRBV7-3 | CASSLRGQGQQETQYF | TGTGCCAGCAGCTTAAGGGGACAGGGCCAGCAAGAGACCCAGTACTTC
TRBJ1-3 | . | . | TRBV9 | CASSVSGSGNTIYF | TGTGCCAGCAGCGTTAGTGGCAGTGGAAACACCATATATTTT
TRBJ2-2 | . | . | TRBV7-3 | CASSVVGRTGELFF | TGTGCCAGCAGCGTAGTGGGGCGCACCGGGGAGCTGTTTTTT
TRBJ2-3 | . | . | TRBV27 | CASSTNTDTQYF | TGTGCCAGCAGCACAAACACAGATACGCAGTATTTT
TRBJ1-5 | . | TRBD1 | TRBV15 | CATSHWFPGQFSNQPQHF | TGTGCCACCAGCCACTGGTTCCCGGGACAGTTTAGCAATCAGCCCCAGCATTTT
TRBJ1-6 | . | . | TRBV5-5 | CASSLAARNINSPLHF | TGTGCCAGCAGCTTGGCCGCACGGAACATCAATTCACCCCTCCACTTT